This entry concerns a single T cell receptor beta chain. What it binds is not known. The germline gives CDR1 MGHRA, CDR2 YSYEKL. Trimming took 4 bases from V and 9 from J, leaving 16 bases between them. The CDR3 extends over 15 amino acids. TCRdb used MiXCR to reprocess the 5' RACE reads, holding one entry per CDR3 protein. The sample lists 1.5 million to 2 million distinct CDR3 sequences, roughly a third occurring once. Each donor (without exception) was a healthy Caucasian. This sample was included in a study of identical twins. Whole-study findings and limits: Zero-insertion findings could be partly confounded by invariant cells (MAIT and iNKT cells).

The source material was cord blood. The TCR sequence derives from a newborn girl in good health. The chain combines TRBV4-1 with TRBJ1-6; D is unclear. The CDR3 DNA follows: TGCGCCAGCAGCCCGGGCCTGAGTCCGTTTTCACCCCTCCACTTT. Its translation is CASSPGLSPFSPLHF.